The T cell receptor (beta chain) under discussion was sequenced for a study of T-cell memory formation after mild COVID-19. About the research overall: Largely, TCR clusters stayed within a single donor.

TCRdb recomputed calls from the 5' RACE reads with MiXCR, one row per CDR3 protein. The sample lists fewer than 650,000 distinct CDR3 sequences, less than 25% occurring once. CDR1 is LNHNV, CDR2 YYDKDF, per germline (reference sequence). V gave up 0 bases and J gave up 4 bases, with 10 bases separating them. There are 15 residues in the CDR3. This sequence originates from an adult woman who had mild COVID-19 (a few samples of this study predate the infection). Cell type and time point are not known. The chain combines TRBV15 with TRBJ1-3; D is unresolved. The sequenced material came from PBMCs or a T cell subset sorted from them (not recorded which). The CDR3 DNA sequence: TGTGCCACCAGCAGAGACAGTGGGATAGGAAACACCATATATTTT. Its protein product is CATSRDSGIGNTIYF.